The TCR beta chain under discussion was sequenced for a study of blood T cells in healthy people across ages. Between the trimmed V and J ends, which lost 0 bases and 5 bases, there was a span of 7 bases. Germline CDR1 reads GTSNPN; CDR2 reads SVGIG (reference sequence). The CDR3 sequence is 13 residues long. With a J-beta primer mix and a sample-barcoded 5' primer, a second PCR ran about 7 to 11 cycles. TCRdb analysed the 5' RACE reads with MiXCR anew, one entry per CDR3 protein. The table shows some 1.4 million distinct CDR3 sequences, with approximately 40% occurring only once. This TCR was recovered from a woman aged 18-29 years in good health. The sequencing input was blood. This sequence joins TRBV30 and TRBJ2-2; D remains ambiguous. The CDR3 protein is CAWSVTKTGELFF. CDR3 nucleotides: TGTGCCTGGAGTGTAACCAAGACCGGGGAGCTGTTTTTT.